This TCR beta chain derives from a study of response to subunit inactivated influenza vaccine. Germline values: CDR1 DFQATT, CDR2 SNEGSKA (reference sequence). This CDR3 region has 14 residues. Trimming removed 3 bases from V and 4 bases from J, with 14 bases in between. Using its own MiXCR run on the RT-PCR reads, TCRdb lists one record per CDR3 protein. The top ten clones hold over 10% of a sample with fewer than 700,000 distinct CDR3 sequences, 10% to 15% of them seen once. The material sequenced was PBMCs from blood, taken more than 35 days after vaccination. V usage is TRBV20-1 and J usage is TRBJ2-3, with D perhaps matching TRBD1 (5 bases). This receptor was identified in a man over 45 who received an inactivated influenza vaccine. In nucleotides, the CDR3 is TGCAGTGCTAGTAAGGGGTTGAGTCCAGATACGCAGTATTTT. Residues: CSASKGLSPDTQYF.